Sequencing of this TCR beta chain was carried out in a study of follicular helper T cells after annual influenza vaccination. Study-wide background: Days 0, 7 and 28 post-vaccination were the blood draw times. For some subjects, blood spans the 2013-2014, 2014-2015 and 2015-2016 annual vaccinations.

The CDR3 is 13 residues long. The germline gives CDR1 MNHNS, CDR2 SASEGT. Trimming shortened V by 6 bases and J by 8 bases, and 15 bases separated the two germline ends. Time point indicated: 2014-2015 season, pre-vaccination. Between roughly 35 and 110 mL of blood was drawn per time point. Non-naive CD4+CXCR5+PD-1+ cTfh were sorted into ICOS+CD38+ and ICOS-CD38- fractions. TCRdb's copy holds only in-frame clones and misses some; the assay was immunoSEQ multiplex PCR. The sample has around 2,400 clones; roughly 86% are singletons. The rearrangement joins TRBV6-1 to TRBJ2-3; perhaps TRBD1 as D (6 bases). Material: CXCR5+ CD38+ circulating T follicular helper cells from blood, obtained on the day of influenza vaccination. Stated subset: circulating Tfh, non-naive CD4+CXCR5+PD-1+ (ICOS+CD38+ or ICOS-CD38-). The source of this sequence is an adult who received the influenza vaccine. CDR3 residues: CASSGTGSATQYF. CDR3 nucleotides: TGTGCCAGCAGCGGTACAGGGTCAGCTACGCAGTATTTT.